The 2 T cell receptor beta chains listed next were all sequenced from one sample in a study of T-cell memory formation after mild COVID-19. TCRdb re-derived calls from the 5' RACE reads in MiXCR, one entry per CDR3 protein. Of about 140,000 distinct CDR3 sequences listed, 14% are singletons. The sample comprised PBMCs or a T cell subset sorted from them (not recorded which). The receptors were gathered from an adult woman who had mild COVID-19 (a few samples of this study predate the infection). Cell type and time point are not known.

This clonotype was recorded many times. The chain joins TRBV7-6 to TRBJ2-3; 12 bases are shared with TRBD2. The J segment lost 4 bases and the V segment lost 4 bases, leaving 9 bases of the junction unmatched. The germline gives CDR1 SGHVS, CDR2 FNYEAQ. The CDR3 is 17 residues long. This CDR3 reads CASSSRLAGDGPDTQYF. Here the CDR3 DNA reads TGTGCCAGCAGCTCCAGACTAGCGGGAGATGGGCCAGATACGCAGTATTTT. Together with reference TRBV7-6 and TRBJ2-3, the CDR3 gives the full variable domain: GAGVSQSPRYKVTKRGQDVALRCDPISGHVSLYWYRQALGQGPEFLTYFNYEAQQDKSGLPNDRFSAERPEGSISTLTIQRTEQRDSAMYRCASSSRLAGDGPDTQYFGPGTRLTVL.

This clonotype was detected only a few times. The chain combines TRBV7-6 with TRBJ1-1; 8 nucleotides match TRBD1. Germline V gene lookup returns CDR1 SGHVS and CDR2 FNYEAQ. The CDR3 spans 17 residues. J gave up 3 bases and V 4 bases, and 13 bases lay outside the gene matches. CDR3 sequence: CASSSPPDRDGYTEAFF. The CDR3 nucleotides are TGTGCCAGCAGCTCCCCTCCGGACAGGGATGGTTACACTGAAGCTTTCTTT.